This T cell receptor (beta chain) was profiled in a study of CD4 T cells in relation to SARS-CoV-2 and coronaviruses. Study findings and constraints: The cross-reactivity analysis covered only spike protein, not other viral proteins.

On this clone itself: As yet, its antigen is unknown.

Assay: immunoSEQ multiplex PCR; the TCRdb copy retains only in-frame clones and omits some. The sample shows about 56,000 clones, under 95% of them seen only once. Per the germline V gene, CDR1 is SGDLS and CDR2 is YYNGEE. V lost 4 bases, J lost 3 bases, and 8 bases stayed unmatched. The CDR3 extends over 16 amino acids. The V call is TRBV9, the J call TRBJ2-3; 10 bases align to TRBD2. The sample was naive CD4+ T cells from PBMCs. The subset was: naive CD4+ T cells isolated by negative enrichment. This receptor was identified in an adult with COVID-19. The CDR3 region has the DNA TGTGCCAGCAGCAATGAGGGACTAGCGAAAACAGATACGCAGTATTTT. The encoded protein is CASSNEGLAKTDTQYF.